Included here is one T cell receptor beta chain sequence, with context. The second PCR ran about 6 to 12 cycles with a sample-barcoded 5' primer and J-beta primers. From each sample, at least 3 million paired-end reads containing CDR3 were obtained. Each CDR3 protein gets one entry after TCRdb re-called the 5' RACE reads with MiXCR. The sample yields some 880,000 distinct CDR3 sequences, under 40% seen once. These data are taken from a study of blood T cells in healthy people across ages. This TCR was recovered from a man younger than 35 in good health. Sequencing was done on a sample of blood.

Here the CDR3 DNA reads TGCGCCAGCAGCCAAGAACCGGGGAGTGAAAAACTGTTTTTT. This gives the protein CASSQEPGSEKLFF. The chain links TRBV4-3 to TRBJ1-4; D unclear. The CDR3 extends over 14 amino acids. Trimming left V 0 bases short and J 7 bases short, with 9 bases between. Looked up from germline, CDR1 is LGHNA and CDR2 is YSLEER.